These T cell receptor beta chains were read from a single sample in a study of OX40 agonist ivuxolimab in advanced cancers. Generated by immunoSEQ multiplex PCR, the TCRdb table keeps only in-frame clones and is missing some. The sample yields around 140,000 clones, over 75% seen once. The sample here was CD4+ or CD8+ T cells sorted from blood, taken in a trial of the OX40 agonist ivuxolimab. The source of these receptors is an adult with an advanced solid tumor such as melanoma, head and neck, liver or kidney cancer. Both conserved end residues are part of each CDR3. Each record gives: D gene, clone size, V gene, J gene, CDR3 DNA, CDR3 protein. The D gene is left open where the match is weak. Only part of the rows carry a size: once, few, many, or a class if the clone is expanded.

d_call: TRBD1; clone_size: NA; v_call: TRBV7-9; j_call: TRBJ2-5; cdr3_nt: TGTGCCAGCAGCTCTGGGACAGTAGGGACCCAGTACTTC; cdr3_aa: CASSSGTVGTQYF
d_call: TRBD1; clone_size: few; v_call: TRBV13; j_call: TRBJ1-1; cdr3_nt: TGTGCCAGCAGCATCCGCCCCGGACAGGGATTGAACACTGAAGCTTTCTTT; cdr3_aa: CASSIRPGQGLNTEAFF
d_call: NA; clone_size: NA; v_call: TRBV28; j_call: TRBJ2-7; cdr3_nt: TGTGCCAGCAGTTTAGACGTTAACGAGCAGTACTTC; cdr3_aa: CASSLDVNEQYF
d_call: NA; clone_size: NA; v_call: TRBV10-3; j_call: TRBJ2-7; cdr3_nt: TGTGCCATCAGTGAGGGACAGTCACTCTACGAGCAGTACTTC; cdr3_aa: CAISEGQSLYEQYF
d_call: NA; clone_size: NA; v_call: TRBV11-2; j_call: TRBJ1-5; cdr3_nt: TGTGCCAGCAGCTTAGAAGGGAATAGCAATCAGCCCCAGCATTTT; cdr3_aa: CASSLEGNSNQPQHF
d_call: TRBD1; clone_size: once; v_call: TRBV6-5; j_call: TRBJ2-5; cdr3_nt: TGTGCCAGCAGCCCCGGGACAGGGGGCGTAGAGACCCAGTACTTC; cdr3_aa: CASSPGTGGVETQYF
d_call: TRBD1; clone_size: once; v_call: TRBV7-9; j_call: TRBJ1-5; cdr3_nt: TGTGCCAGCAGCACCACAGGGGATCAGCCCCAGCATTTT; cdr3_aa: CASSTTGDQPQHF
d_call: NA; clone_size: NA; v_call: TRBV28; j_call: TRBJ1-4; cdr3_nt: TGTGCCAGCATGAGGGCCTTCAATGAAAAACTGTTTTTT; cdr3_aa: CASMRAFNEKLFF
d_call: NA; clone_size: NA; v_call: TRBV6-5; j_call: TRBJ2-7; cdr3_nt: TGTGCCAGCAGTTACTCGGTAGCGGACGGCTCCTACGAGCAGTACTTC; cdr3_aa: CASSYSVADGSYEQYF
d_call: TRBD1; clone_size: NA; v_call: TRBV7-2; j_call: TRBJ1-1; cdr3_nt: TGTGCCAGCAGCTCTTGGACAGGGCGGTTAGACACTGAAGCTTTCTTT; cdr3_aa: CASSSWTGRLDTEAFF
d_call: NA; clone_size: NA; v_call: TRBV5-1; j_call: TRBJ1-1; cdr3_nt: TGCGCCAGCAGCTCCCTCGGACAGCTATACACTGAAGCTTTCTTT; cdr3_aa: CASSSLGQLYTEAFF
d_call: NA; clone_size: NA; v_call: TRBV19; j_call: TRBJ1-5; cdr3_nt: TGTGCCAGCAGCTATAGCAATCAGCCCCAGCATTTT; cdr3_aa: CASSYSNQPQHF
d_call: NA; clone_size: NA; v_call: TRBV6-6; j_call: TRBJ2-1; cdr3_nt: TGTGCCAGCAGTTACCCGGGTGAGCAGTTCTTC; cdr3_aa: CASSYPGEQFF
d_call: NA; clone_size: NA; v_call: TRBV4-1; j_call: TRBJ2-3; cdr3_nt: TGCGCCAGCAGCCAAGTCGACCTAATGAGCACAGATACGCAGTATTTT; cdr3_aa: CASSQVDLMSTDTQYF
d_call: TRBD1; clone_size: NA; v_call: TRBV2; j_call: TRBJ2-1; cdr3_nt: TGTGCCAGCGACAGGGGGAACTCCTACAATGAGCAGTTCTTC; cdr3_aa: CASDRGNSYNEQFF
d_call: NA; clone_size: once; v_call: TRBV28; j_call: TRBJ1-1; cdr3_nt: TGTGCCAGCAGTTTACTGAACAGAGTGAACACTGAAGCTTTCTTT; cdr3_aa: CASSLLNRVNTEAFF
d_call: TRBD1; clone_size: NA; v_call: TRBV2; j_call: TRBJ1-1; cdr3_nt: TGTGCCAGCAGTGAAATGGGGGACAGAGTGAACACTGAAGCTTTCTTT; cdr3_aa: CASSEMGDRVNTEAFF
d_call: NA; clone_size: NA; v_call: TRBV10-3; j_call: TRBJ1-3; cdr3_nt: TGTGCCATCATGGGCGGCCCCAGCTCTGGAAACACCATATATTTT; cdr3_aa: CAIMGGPSSGNTIYF
d_call: TRBD1; clone_size: NA; v_call: TRBV10-3; j_call: TRBJ1-2; cdr3_nt: TGTGCCACCGAGTCAAAGGGGACAGCGAATGGCTACACCTTC; cdr3_aa: CATESKGTANGYTF
d_call: NA; clone_size: NA; v_call: TRBV27; j_call: TRBJ2-1; cdr3_nt: TGTGCCAGCAGTTCGGACTCGAACAGATACAATGAGCAGTTCTTC; cdr3_aa: CASSSDSNRYNEQFF
d_call: TRBD1; clone_size: once; v_call: TRBV7-2; j_call: TRBJ2-7; cdr3_nt: TGTGCCAGCAGTTGGGACAGCAGCAGCTACGAGCAGTACTTC; cdr3_aa: CASSWDSSSYEQYF
d_call: TRBD1; clone_size: NA; v_call: TRBV19; j_call: TRBJ2-7; cdr3_nt: TGTGCCAGTAGTACTCGACCGGGACAGGGGGCCAACGAGCAGTACTTC; cdr3_aa: CASSTRPGQGANEQYF
d_call: TRBD1; clone_size: once; v_call: TRBV28; j_call: TRBJ2-1; cdr3_nt: TGTGCCAGCAGTGGCGCCGGGACAGCCTACAATGAGCAGTTCTTC; cdr3_aa: CASSGAGTAYNEQFF
d_call: TRBD1; clone_size: NA; v_call: TRBV14; j_call: TRBJ1-3; cdr3_nt: TGTGCCAGCAGCCAACTCGCGGGGGGACAGGGAGTTCGTAACACCATATATTTT; cdr3_aa: CASSQLAGGQGVRNTIYF
d_call: NA; clone_size: NA; v_call: TRBV7-2; j_call: TRBJ2-2; cdr3_nt: TGTGCCAGCAGCTTTCTAGCGAACACCGGGGAGCTGTTTTTT; cdr3_aa: CASSFLANTGELFF
d_call: TRBD2; clone_size: NA; v_call: TRBV10-3; j_call: TRBJ2-1; cdr3_nt: TGTGCCATCAGTGAGGGAGGCAGTGGGCGGGAGGGCCACAATGAGCAGTTCTTC; cdr3_aa: CAISEGGSGREGHNEQFF
d_call: NA; clone_size: NA; v_call: TRBV27; j_call: TRBJ2-1; cdr3_nt: TGTGCCAGCAGTGCCCTGTGGCGGAGCTACTACAATGAGCAGTTCTTC; cdr3_aa: CASSALWRSYYNEQFF
d_call: TRBD1; clone_size: once; v_call: TRBV7-2; j_call: TRBJ2-7; cdr3_nt: TGTGCCAGCGCTCACGGGACAGCCAACCTCGAGCAGTACTTC; cdr3_aa: CASAHGTANLEQYF
d_call: TRBD2; clone_size: once; v_call: TRBV5-1; j_call: TRBJ2-1; cdr3_nt: TGCGCCAGCAGCTTGGTTAGCGGGAGTGCGACGTGGGATGAGCAGTTCTTC; cdr3_aa: CASSLVSGSATWDEQFF
d_call: TRBD1; clone_size: NA; v_call: TRBV18; j_call: TRBJ2-7; cdr3_nt: TGTGCCAGCTCACCAATTCCACCGGGACAGGGAACCTACGAGCAGTACTTC; cdr3_aa: CASSPIPPGQGTYEQYF